Listed here are 12 T cell receptor beta chains from one sample, sequenced in a study of Graves' ophthalmopathy and Graves' hyperthyroidism (dated by TCRdb to 2017 to 2018). Sequencer: Illumina HiSeq 2000. For repertoire sequencing, TCR beta CDR3 regions were amplified from RNA transcripts. A first-round RT-PCR used HTBI primers with the Qiagen OneStep RT-PCR kit, followed by a second-round multiplex PCR, size selection and purification. TCRdb applied fastp at Q25 and MiXCR to the public reads, then kept only in-frame beta chains. Entries are consolidated by CDR3 protein sequence, retaining the most common genes and DNA. The sample table records about 170,000 distinct CDR3 sequences; 30% to 45% of these occur just once. The ten largest clonotypes hold under 6.5% of the sample. The specimen sequenced was peripheral blood. The receptors derive from a woman aged 40 to 55 with Graves' ophthalmopathy. Donor details come from another sample of the same person, matched by shared clones.

In its sample, this clonotype was seen a few times. This rearrangement joins TRBV6-4 to TRBJ1-5; D is ambiguous. The CDR3 contains 14 residues. CDR1 is MRHNA and CDR2 is SNTAGT in the germline V gene. V dropped 5 bases and J dropped 4 bases, with 12 bases sitting between them. DNA for the CDR3: TGTGCCAGCAGTTACCCCGGGCCAAATCAGCCCCAGCATTTT. This translates into CASSYPGPNQPQHF.

This clonotype was detected ten times or more. This sequence joins TRBV12-3 or TRBV12-4 and TRBJ1-2, with D hard to call. V dropped 7 bases and J dropped 7 bases, with 16 bases sitting between them. This CDR3 region has 13 residues. The CDR3 protein is CASTFELLVGYTF. For the CDR3, the DNA is TGTGCCAGCACCTTCGAGTTGCTCGTTGGCTACACCTTC.

The V gene is TRBV28, the J gene TRBJ2-5, with 8 positions matching TRBD2. Germline loops: CDR1 MDHEN, CDR2 SYDVKM. The CDR3 contains 16 residues. Trimming took 0 bases from V and 5 from J; bases not matched to a gene: 8. CDR3 residues: CASSLWRAGVDETQYF. CDR3 bases: TGTGCCAGCAGTTTATGGAGAGCGGGAGTAGATGAGACCCAGTACTTC.

The rearrangement uses TRBV6-1 and TRBJ2-2; 9 nucleotides match TRBD1. CDR1 is MNHNS and CDR2 is SASEGT in the germline V gene. V lost 9 bases and J lost 3; bases outside the gene matches: 8. The CDR3 has 15 amino acids. This chain's CDR3 is CASVRQGGYTGELFF. CDR3 DNA: TGTGCCAGTGTGCGACAGGGGGGGTACACCGGGGAGCTGTTTTTT.

Many counts were recorded for this clonotype. This chain joins TRBV20-1 and TRBJ1-2, with D perhaps matching TRBD1 (6 bases). Germline V gives CDR1 DFQATT, CDR2 SNEGSKA (reference sequence). V gave up 3 bases and J gave up 4 bases, with 18 bases separating them. This CDR3 comprises 15 residues. The CDR3, as DNA: TGCAGTGCTAGTAACGTGGGCGTAGGGGGCTATGGCTACACCTTC. This translates into CSASNVGVGGYGYTF.

This clonotype has a count of ten or more. The chain joins TRBV12-3 or TRBV12-4 to TRBJ2-6; D call uncertain. The CDR3 is 13 residues long. V lost 0 bases and J 8 bases, leaving 5 bases between the germline ends. CDR3 residues: CASSLAGPNVLTF. CDR3 sequence (DNA): TGTGCCAGCAGTTTAGCAGGCCCCAACGTCCTGACTTTC.

This clonotype was detected a few times. The gene calls are TRBV18 and TRBJ1-5; weak D call: TRBD1 (5 bases). This CDR3 has 17 amino acids. Germline V CDR1 and CDR2: KGHSH, LQKENI. V was cut by 2 bases and J by 0 bases, with 14 bases left in between. The CDR3 nucleotides read TGTGCCAGCTCACCAGGAGGGGCTTCTTATAGCAATCAGCCCCAGCATTTT. This codes for CASSPGGASYSNQPQHF.

This clonotype was picked up many times. This chain links TRBV6-2 or TRBV6-3 with TRBJ1-1; D ambiguous. The V gene lost 5 bases and the J gene lost 11 bases, with 18 bases spanning the gap. Germline V gene lookup returns CDR1 MNHEY and CDR2 SVGEGT. This CDR3 has 13 residues. CDR3 nucleotide sequence: TGTGCCAGCAGTGACTGGACGGGCCGGGTCGCTTTCTTT. This gives the protein CASSDWTGRVAFF.

The sample holds a few counts of this clonotype. V usage is TRBV6-2 or TRBV6-3 and J usage is TRBJ1-5, with a weak D call TRBD1 (5 bases). V shed 0 bases and J shed 4 bases, with 10 bases lying between them. Germline CDR1 MNHEY, CDR2 SVGEGT. This CDR3 contains 15 residues. The DNA for the CDR3 is TGTGCCAGCAGTTACTCCGGGGCAGCAAATCAGCCCCAGCATTTT. This gives the protein CASSYSGAANQPQHF.

The chain employs TRBV7-2 and TRBJ2-7; no firm D call. V lost 5 bases to trimming and J lost 3 bases, with 11 bases between them. The CDR3 contains 13 residues. Germline V lookup: CDR1 SGHTA, CDR2 FQGNSA. This CDR3 is CASSHHSRYEQYF. Here the CDR3 DNA reads TGTGCCAGCAGCCACCACTCCCGCTACGAGCAGTACTTC. The full variable domain, completed using reference TRBV7-2 and TRBJ2-7, is GAGVSQSPSNKVTEKGKDVELRCDPISGHTALYWYRQSLGQGLEFLIYFQGNSAPDKSGLPSDRFSAERTGGSVSTLTIQRTQQEDSAVYLCASSHHSRYEQYFGPGTRLTVT.

This clonotype was seen at least ten times. This rearrangement joins TRBV28 to TRBJ2-1, with a weak D call TRBD1 (6 bases). This CDR3 comprises 14 residues. Germline V gene data show CDR1 as MDHEN and CDR2 as SYDVKM. Trimming pared 3 bases from V and 7 bases from J, leaving 13 bases between. This CDR3 is CASSFFDRRNEQFF. The CDR3 nucleotides read TGTGCCAGCAGTTTCTTCGACAGGAGAAATGAGCAGTTCTTC.

This clonotype was counted at least ten times. V usage is TRBV6-5 and J usage is TRBJ1-1, with TRBD1 as a possible D gene (6 bases). The V gene's germline CDR1 is MNHEY and CDR2 SVGAGI. This CDR3 comprises 14 residues. V was cut by 7 bases and J by 4 bases, with 16 bases left in between. This chain's CDR3 is CASIPYGGGTEAFF. In DNA, the CDR3 is TGTGCCAGCATCCCTTACGGGGGCGGCACTGAAGCTTTCTTT.